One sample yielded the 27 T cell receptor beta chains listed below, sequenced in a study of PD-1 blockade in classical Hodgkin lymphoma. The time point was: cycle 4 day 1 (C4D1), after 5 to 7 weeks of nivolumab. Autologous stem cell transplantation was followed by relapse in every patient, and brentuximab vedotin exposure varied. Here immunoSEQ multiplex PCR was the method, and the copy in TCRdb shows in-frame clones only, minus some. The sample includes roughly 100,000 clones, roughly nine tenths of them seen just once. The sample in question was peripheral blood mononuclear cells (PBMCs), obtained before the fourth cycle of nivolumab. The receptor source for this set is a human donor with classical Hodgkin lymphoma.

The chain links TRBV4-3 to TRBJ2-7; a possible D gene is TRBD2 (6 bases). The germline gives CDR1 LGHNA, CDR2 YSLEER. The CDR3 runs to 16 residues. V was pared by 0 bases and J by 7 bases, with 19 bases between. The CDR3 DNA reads TGCGCCAGCAGCCAAGAACCAGCTAGCGCGGGCCGGGAGCAGTACTTC. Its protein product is CASSQEPASAGREQYF.

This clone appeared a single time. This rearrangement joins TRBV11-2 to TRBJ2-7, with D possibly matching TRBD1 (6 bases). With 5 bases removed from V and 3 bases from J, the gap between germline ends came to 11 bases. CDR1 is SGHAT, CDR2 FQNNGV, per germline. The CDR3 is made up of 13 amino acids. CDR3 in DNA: TGTGCCAGCAGCATCGGGACAAACTACGAGCAGTACTTC. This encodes CASSIGTNYEQYF.

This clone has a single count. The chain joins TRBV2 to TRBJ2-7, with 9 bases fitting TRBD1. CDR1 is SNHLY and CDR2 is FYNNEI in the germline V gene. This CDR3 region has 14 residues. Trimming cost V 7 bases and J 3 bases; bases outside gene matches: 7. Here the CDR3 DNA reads TGTGCCAGCAATGACAGGGGGAGTAGCTACGAGCAGTACTTC. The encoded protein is CASNDRGSSYEQYF.

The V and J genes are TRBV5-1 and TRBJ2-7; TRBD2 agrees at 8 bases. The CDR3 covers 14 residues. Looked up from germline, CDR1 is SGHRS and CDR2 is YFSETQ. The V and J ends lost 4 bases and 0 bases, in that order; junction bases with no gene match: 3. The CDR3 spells CASSQSGSSYEQYF. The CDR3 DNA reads TGCGCCAGCAGCCAGAGCGGGAGCTCCTACGAGCAGTACTTC.

Here the CDR3 reads CASSPASGSSYEQYF. As DNA, the CDR3 is TGCGCCAGCAGCCCAGCTAGCGGGAGCTCCTACGAGCAGTACTTC. This chain uses TRBV4-3 with TRBJ2-7; 10 bases align to TRBD2. The CDR3 runs to 15 residues. After removal of 4 bases from V and 0 bases from J, the junction contained 3 bases not matched to a gene. The germline V gene encodes CDR1 LGHNA and CDR2 YSLEER.

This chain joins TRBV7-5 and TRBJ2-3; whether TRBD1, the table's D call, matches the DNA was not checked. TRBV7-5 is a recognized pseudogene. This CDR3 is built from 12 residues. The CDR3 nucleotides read TGTGTCAGAAGCAAACAGGGAGATACGCAGTATTTT. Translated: CVRSKQGDTQYF.

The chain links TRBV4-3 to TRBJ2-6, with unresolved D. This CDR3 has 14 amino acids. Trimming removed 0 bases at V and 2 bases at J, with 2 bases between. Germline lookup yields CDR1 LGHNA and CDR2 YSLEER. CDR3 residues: CASSQDTGANVLTF. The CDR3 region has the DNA TGCGCCAGCAGCCAAGATACTGGGGCCAACGTCCTGACTTTC.

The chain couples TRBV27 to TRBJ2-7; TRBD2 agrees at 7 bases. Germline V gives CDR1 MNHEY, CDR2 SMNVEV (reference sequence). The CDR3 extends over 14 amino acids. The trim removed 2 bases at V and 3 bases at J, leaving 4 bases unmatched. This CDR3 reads CASSLRGGSYEQYF. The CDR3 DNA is TGTGCCAGCAGTTTAAGGGGCGGGAGCTACGAGCAGTACTTC.

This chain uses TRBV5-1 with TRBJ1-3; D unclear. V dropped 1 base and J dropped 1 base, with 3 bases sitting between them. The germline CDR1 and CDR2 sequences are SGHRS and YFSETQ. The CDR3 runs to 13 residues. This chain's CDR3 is CASSLTSGNTIYF. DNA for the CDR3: TGCGCCAGCAGCTTGACATCTGGAAACACCATATATTTT.

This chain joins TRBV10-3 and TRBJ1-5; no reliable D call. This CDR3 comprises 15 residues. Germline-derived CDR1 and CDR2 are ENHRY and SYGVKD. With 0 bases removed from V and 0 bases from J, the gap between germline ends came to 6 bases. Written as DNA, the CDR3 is TGTGCCATCAGTGAGTCACTGAATAGCAATCAGCCCCAGCATTTT. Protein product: CAISESLNSNQPQHF.

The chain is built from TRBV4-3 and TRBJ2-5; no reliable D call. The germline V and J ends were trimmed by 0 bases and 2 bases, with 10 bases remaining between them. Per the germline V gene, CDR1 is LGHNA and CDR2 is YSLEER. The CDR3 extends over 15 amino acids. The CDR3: CASSQDFRAQETQYF. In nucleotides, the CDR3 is TGCGCCAGCAGCCAAGATTTCCGGGCGCAAGAGACCCAGTACTTC.

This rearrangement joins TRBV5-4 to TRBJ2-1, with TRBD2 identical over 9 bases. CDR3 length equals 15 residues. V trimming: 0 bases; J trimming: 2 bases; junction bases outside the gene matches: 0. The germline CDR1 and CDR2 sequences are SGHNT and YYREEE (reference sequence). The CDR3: CASSLGGRAYNEQFF. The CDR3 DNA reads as TGTGCCAGCAGCTTGGGCGGGAGGGCCTACAATGAGCAGTTCTTC.

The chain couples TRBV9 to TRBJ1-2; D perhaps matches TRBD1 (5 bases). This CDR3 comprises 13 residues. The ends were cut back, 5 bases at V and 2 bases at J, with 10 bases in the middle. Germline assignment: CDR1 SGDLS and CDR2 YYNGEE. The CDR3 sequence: CASRQDLNYGYTF. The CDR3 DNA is TGTGCCAGCAGACAGGACCTAAACTATGGCTACACCTTC.

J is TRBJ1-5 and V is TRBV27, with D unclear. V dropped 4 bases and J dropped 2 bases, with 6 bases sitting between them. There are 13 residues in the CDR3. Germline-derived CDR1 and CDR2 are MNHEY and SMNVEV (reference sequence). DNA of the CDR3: TGTGCCAGCAGTTGGAACCGCAATCAGCCCCAGCATTTT. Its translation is CASSWNRNQPQHF.

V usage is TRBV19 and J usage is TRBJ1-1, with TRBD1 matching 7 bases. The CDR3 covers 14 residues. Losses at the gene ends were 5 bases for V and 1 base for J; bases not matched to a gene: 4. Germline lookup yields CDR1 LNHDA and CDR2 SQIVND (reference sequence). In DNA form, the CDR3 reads TGTGCCAGTAGTTTACAGGGGTCGAACACTGAAGCTTTCTTT. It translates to CASSLQGSNTEAFF.

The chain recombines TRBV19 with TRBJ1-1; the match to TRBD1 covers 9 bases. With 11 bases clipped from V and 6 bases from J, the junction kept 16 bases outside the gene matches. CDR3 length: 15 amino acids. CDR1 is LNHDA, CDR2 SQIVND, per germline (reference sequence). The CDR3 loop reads CASGRGQGGGAEAFF. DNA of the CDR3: TGTGCCTCCGGTAGGGGACAGGGTGGAGGGGCTGAAGCTTTCTTT.

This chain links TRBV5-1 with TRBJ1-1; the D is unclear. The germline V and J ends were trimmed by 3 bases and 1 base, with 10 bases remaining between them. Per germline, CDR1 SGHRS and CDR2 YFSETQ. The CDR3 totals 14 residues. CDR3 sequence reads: CASSSARQNTEAFF. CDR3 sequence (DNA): TGCGCCAGCAGCTCCGCCCGCCAGAACACTGAAGCTTTCTTT.

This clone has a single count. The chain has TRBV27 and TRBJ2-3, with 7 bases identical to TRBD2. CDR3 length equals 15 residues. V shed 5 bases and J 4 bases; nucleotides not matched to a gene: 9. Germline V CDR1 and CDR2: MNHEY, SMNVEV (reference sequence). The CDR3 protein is CASSRSSGRADTQYF. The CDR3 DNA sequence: TGTGCCAGCAGTAGATCTAGCGGTAGGGCAGATACGCAGTATTTT.

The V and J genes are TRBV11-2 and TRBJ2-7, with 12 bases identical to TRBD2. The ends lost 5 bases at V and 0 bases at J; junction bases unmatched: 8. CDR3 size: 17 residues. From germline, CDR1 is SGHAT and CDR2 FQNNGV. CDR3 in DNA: TGTGCCAGCAGCCGAACGACTAGCGGGGGAAGCTCCTACGAGCAGTACTTC. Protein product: CASSRTTSGGSSYEQYF.

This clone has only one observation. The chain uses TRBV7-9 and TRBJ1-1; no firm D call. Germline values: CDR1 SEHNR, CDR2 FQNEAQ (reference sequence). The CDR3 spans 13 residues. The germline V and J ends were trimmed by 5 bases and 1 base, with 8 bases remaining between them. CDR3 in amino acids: CASSPRENTEAFF. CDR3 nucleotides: TGTGCCAGCAGCCCAAGGGAGAACACTGAAGCTTTCTTT.

This chain's CDR3 is CASSLFSGKRFVGELFF. CDR3 sequence (DNA): TGTGCCAGCAGTTTATTTTCGGGAAAGAGGTTCGTCGGGGAGCTGTTTTTT. The rearrangement uses TRBV28 and TRBJ2-2; D may be TRBD2 (5 bases). Trimming shortened V by 1 base and J by 7 bases, and 19 bases separated the two germline ends. Germline V gene sequence: CDR1 MDHEN, CDR2 SYDVKM. The CDR3 is 17 amino acids.

The CDR3 reads CASSLGGTVALIYEQYF. The CDR3 nucleotides read TGTGCCAGCAGCTTAGGTGGGACTGTGGCCCTGATCTACGAGCAGTACTTC. The chain recombines TRBV7-9 with TRBJ2-7; D might be TRBD2 (6 bases). This CDR3 spans 17 amino acids. Germline assignment: CDR1 SEHNR and CDR2 FQNEAQ (reference sequence). Trimming stripped 1 base from V and 3 bases from J, with 19 bases between.

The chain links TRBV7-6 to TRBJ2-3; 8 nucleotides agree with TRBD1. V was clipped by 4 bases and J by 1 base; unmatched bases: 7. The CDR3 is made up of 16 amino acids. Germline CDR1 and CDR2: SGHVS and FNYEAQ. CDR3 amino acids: CASSSQTGVGTDTQYF. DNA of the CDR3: TGTGCCAGCAGCTCCCAGACAGGGGTCGGCACAGATACGCAGTATTTT.

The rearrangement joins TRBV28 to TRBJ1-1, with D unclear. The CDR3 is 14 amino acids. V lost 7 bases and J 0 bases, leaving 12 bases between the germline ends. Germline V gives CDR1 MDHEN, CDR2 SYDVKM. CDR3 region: CASTYGGMNTEAFF. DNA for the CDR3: TGTGCCAGCACTTACGGTGGCATGAACACTGAAGCTTTCTTT.

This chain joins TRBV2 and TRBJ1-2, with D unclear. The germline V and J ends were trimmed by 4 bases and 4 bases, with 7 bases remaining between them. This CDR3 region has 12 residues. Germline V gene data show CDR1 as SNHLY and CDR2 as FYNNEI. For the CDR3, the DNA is TGTGCCAGCAGTGCAGCCCCCTATGGCTACACCTTC. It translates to CASSAAPYGYTF.

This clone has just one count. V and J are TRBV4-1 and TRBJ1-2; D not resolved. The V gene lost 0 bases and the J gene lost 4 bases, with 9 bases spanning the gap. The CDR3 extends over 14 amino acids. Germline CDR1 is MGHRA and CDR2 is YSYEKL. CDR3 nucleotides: TGCGCCAGCAGCCAAGACAGAGAGGGCTATGGCTACACCTTC. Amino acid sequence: CASSQDREGYGYTF.

CDR3 in DNA: TGTGCCAGTAGCTCAACGACTGGATCCTACGAGCAGTACTTC. It specifies CASSSTTGSYEQYF. V gene TRBV19 combines with J gene TRBJ2-7; D not certain. Trimming left V 6 bases short and J 1 base short, with 13 bases between. The CDR3 is 14 amino acids. The germline gives CDR1 LNHDA, CDR2 SQIVND (reference sequence).